Below, 8 T cell receptor beta chains from the same sample are listed, as sequenced in a study of blood T cell repertoires in COVID-19. Profiled with immunoSEQ multiplex PCR; TCRdb holds only in-frame clones, not every one. The sample consists of roughly 380,000 clones, 75% to 90% of them appearing once. Material for sequencing was peripheral blood. The receptor set was obtained from a woman aged 35 to 49 with COVID-19, enrolled during active disease.

The chain employs TRBV28 and TRBJ1-1; D not resolved. The CDR3 is made up of 13 amino acids. Germline V lookup: CDR1 MDHEN, CDR2 SYDVKM. Trimming left V 4 bases short and J 5 bases short, with 11 bases between. The CDR3 bases are TGTGCCAGCAGTTCCGGGTACATAACTGAAGCTTTCTTT. It is translated as CASSSGYITEAFF.

The CDR3 spells CASVFRGGQPQHF. For the CDR3, the DNA is TGTGCCAGCGTCTTCCGGGGAGGTCAGCCCCAGCATTTT. The chain couples TRBV6-6 to TRBJ1-5; D gene unclear. Germline CDR1 and CDR2: MNHNY and SVGAGI (reference sequence). V was clipped by 8 bases and J by 6 bases, with 14 bases between them. The CDR3 is made up of 13 amino acids.

The chain couples TRBV9 to TRBJ2-7, with a tentative D call TRBD1 (6 bases). Trimming pared 0 bases from V and 1 base from J, leaving 11 bases between. CDR1 is SGDLS and CDR2 is YYNGEE in the germline V gene. The CDR3 loop spans 15 amino acids. CDR3 sequence reads: CASSVGSRGSYEQYF. The DNA for the CDR3 is TGTGCCAGCAGCGTAGGTTCCAGGGGATCCTACGAGCAGTACTTC.

The chain employs TRBV3-1 (or the pseudogene TRBV3-2) and TRBJ2-6, with 11 bases that match TRBD1. The J segment lost 0 bases and the V segment lost 8 bases, leaving 15 bases of the junction unmatched. This CDR3 is built from 20 residues. The V gene's germline CDR1 is LGHDT and CDR2 YNNKEL (reference sequence). The CDR3 DNA reads TGTGCCAGCTCAAGGGCGGACAGGGGGCTTTTTACCTCTGGGGCCAACGTCCTGACTTTC. The encoded protein is CASSRADRGLFTSGANVLTF.

The chain is built from TRBV7-2 and TRBJ1-2, with D maybe TRBD1 (5 bases). Per germline, CDR1 SGHTA and CDR2 FQGNSA. The CDR3 loop spans 14 amino acids. Trimming cost V 0 bases and J 3 bases, with 8 bases left between them. CDR3 in DNA: TGTGCCAGCAGCTTAGCGAGCAGGGACTATGGCTACACCTTC. Amino acids: CASSLASRDYGYTF.

The rearrangement uses TRBV27 and TRBJ2-3; D ambiguous. The CDR3 has 12 amino acids. Germline CDR1 is MNHEY and CDR2 is SMNVEV (reference sequence). With 6 bases removed from V and 8 bases from J, the gap between germline ends came to 12 bases. The CDR3 coding sequence is TGTGCCAGCAGAACAGCACCTGGTACGCAGTATTTT. This gives the protein CASRTAPGTQYF.

V is TRBV24-1 and J is TRBJ1-2; D gene unclear. CDR3 length equals 14 residues. V gave up 5 bases and J gave up 4 bases, with 13 bases separating them. In germline, CDR1 is KGHDR, CDR2 SFDVKD. The CDR3 sequence: CATSAGLAGYGYTF. The DNA for the CDR3 is TGTGCCACCAGTGCTGGTCTGGCAGGCTATGGCTACACCTTC.

For the CDR3, the DNA is TGCGCCAGCAGCCGCGACAGTCGCTATAATTCACCCCTCCACTTT. Encoded protein: CASSRDSRYNSPLHF. This chain links TRBV5-1 with TRBJ1-6; tentative D call: TRBD1 (5 bases). The CDR3 extends over 15 amino acids. Between the trimmed V and J ends, which lost 4 bases and 3 bases, there was a span of 11 bases. CDR1 SGHRS and CDR2 YFSETQ come from the germline V gene.